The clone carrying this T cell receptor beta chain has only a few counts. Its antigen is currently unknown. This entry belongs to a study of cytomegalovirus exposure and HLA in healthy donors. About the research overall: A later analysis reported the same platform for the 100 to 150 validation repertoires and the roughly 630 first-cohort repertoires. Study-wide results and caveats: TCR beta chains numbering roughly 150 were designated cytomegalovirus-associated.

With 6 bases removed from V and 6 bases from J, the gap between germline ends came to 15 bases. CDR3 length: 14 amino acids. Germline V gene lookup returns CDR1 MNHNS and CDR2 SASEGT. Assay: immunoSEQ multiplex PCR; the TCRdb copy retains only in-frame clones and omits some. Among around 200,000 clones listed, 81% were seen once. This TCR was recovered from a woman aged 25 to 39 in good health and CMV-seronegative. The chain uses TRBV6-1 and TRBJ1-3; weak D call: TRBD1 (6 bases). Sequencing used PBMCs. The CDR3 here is CASRDGTLLNTIYF. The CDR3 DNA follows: TGTGCCAGCAGGGACGGGACACTCCTAAACACCATATATTTT.